This TCR beta chain was identified during a study of T-cell memory formation after mild COVID-19. Study information: The TCR clusters were mostly specific to one donor.

For this clonotype: Its antigen is not known.

Using its own MiXCR run on the 5' RACE reads, TCRdb lists one record per CDR3 protein. The sample yields around 400,000 distinct CDR3 sequences, less than 25% seen once. Whole-study findings and limits: Prior to infection, memory already included some responding clones, suggesting cross-reactive memory joined.

This CDR3 has 14 residues. V lost 2 bases and J 3 bases, leaving 12 bases between the germline ends. CDR1 and CDR2 from the germline V gene are SGHRS and YFSETQ. This receptor was taken from an adult woman who had mild COVID-19 (a few samples of this study predate the infection). Cell type and time point are not known. Material: PBMCs or a T cell subset sorted from them (not recorded which). The chain is built from TRBV5-1 and TRBJ2-7, with D possibly TRBD2 on 5 matching bases. The CDR3 DNA reads TGCGCCAGCAGCTTCGAGACGGAGGTCTACGAGCAGTACTTC. Translating gives CASSFETEVYEQYF.